Given below is one T cell receptor beta chain in context. Its cognate antigen is unknown. The PCR used 60 Vbeta and 13 Jbeta primers. Clones were sequenced by immunoSEQ multiplex PCR, and TCRdb holds only the in-frame ones, with some missing. Found here are approximately 180,000 clones; the top ten clones hold less than 6.5%. Trimming cost V 3 bases and J 6 bases, with 11 bases left between them. The germline CDR1 and CDR2 sequences are WNHNN and SYGVQD (reference sequence). The CDR3 loop spans 13 amino acids. These data belong to a study of cytomegalovirus exposure and HLA in healthy donors. Findings and limits, study-wide: There were 160 or so TCR beta chains listed as cytomegalovirus-associated. The CMV antigen specificity of a few CMV-associated chains was confirmed through in vitro analysis. For most TCR beta V segments, an earlier analysis put the productive rate at about 87% or about 30% of the time. Across donors, sequencing depth was assumed by presence/absence analyses to be roughly uniform.

J is TRBJ2-5 and V is TRBV10-1; tentative D call: TRBD1 (5 bases). The TCR comes from a young man in good health and CMV-seronegative. Material: PBMCs. CDR3 nucleotide sequence: TGCGCCAGCAGTGATTCAGGGTCCCAGACCCAGTACTTC. Amino acids: CASSDSGSQTQYF.